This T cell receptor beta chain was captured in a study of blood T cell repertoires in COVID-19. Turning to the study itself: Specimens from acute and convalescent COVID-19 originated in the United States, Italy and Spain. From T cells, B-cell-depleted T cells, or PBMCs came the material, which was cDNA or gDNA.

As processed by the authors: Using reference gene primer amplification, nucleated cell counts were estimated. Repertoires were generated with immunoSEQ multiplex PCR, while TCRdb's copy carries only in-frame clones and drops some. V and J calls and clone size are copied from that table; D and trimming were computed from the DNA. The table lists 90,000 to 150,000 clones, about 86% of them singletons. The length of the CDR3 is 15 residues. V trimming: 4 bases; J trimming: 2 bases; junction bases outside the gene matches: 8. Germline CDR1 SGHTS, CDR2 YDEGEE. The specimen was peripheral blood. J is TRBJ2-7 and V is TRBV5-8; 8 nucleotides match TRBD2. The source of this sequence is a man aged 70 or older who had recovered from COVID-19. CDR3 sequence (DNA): TGTGCCAGCAGCCGGTCGGGAGGGGGAACCTACGAGCAGTACTTC. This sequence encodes CASSRSGGGTYEQYF.